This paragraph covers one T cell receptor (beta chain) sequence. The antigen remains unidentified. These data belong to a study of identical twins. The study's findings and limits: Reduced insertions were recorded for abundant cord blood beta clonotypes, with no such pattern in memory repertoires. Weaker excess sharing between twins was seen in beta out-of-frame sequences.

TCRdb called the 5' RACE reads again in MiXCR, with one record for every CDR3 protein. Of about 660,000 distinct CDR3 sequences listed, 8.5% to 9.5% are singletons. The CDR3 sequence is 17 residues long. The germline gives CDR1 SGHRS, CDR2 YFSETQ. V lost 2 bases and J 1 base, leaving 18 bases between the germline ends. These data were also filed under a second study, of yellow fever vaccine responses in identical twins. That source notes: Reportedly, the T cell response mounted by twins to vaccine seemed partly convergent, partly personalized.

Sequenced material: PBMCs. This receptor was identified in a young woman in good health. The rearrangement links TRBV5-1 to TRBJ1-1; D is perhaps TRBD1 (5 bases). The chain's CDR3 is CASSFSVSGTGNTEAFF. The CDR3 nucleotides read TGCGCCAGCAGCTTTTCAGTTTCAGGGACGGGGAACACTGAAGCTTTCTTT.